This entry lists 22 T cell receptor beta chains sequenced from one sample in a study of blood T cell repertoires in COVID-19. Generated by immunoSEQ multiplex PCR, the TCRdb table keeps only in-frame clones and is missing some. The profile shows roughly 43,000 clones, roughly 86% of them singletons. Sequencing was carried out using peripheral blood. Every receptor here comes from a man in his sixties with active COVID-19.

The chain employs TRBV19 and TRBJ1-2, with TRBD1 matching 7 bases. V shed 6 bases, J shed 6 bases, and the junction held 7 bases outside the gene matches. The germline V gene encodes CDR1 LNHDA and CDR2 SQIVND (reference sequence). This CDR3 has 13 residues. As DNA, the CDR3 is TGTGCCAGTAGGGAGGACAGGCCTAATGGCTACACCTTC. Protein product: CASREDRPNGYTF.

This chain links TRBV11-2 with TRBJ1-4; D remains ambiguous. The CDR3 runs to 13 residues. V was clipped by 1 base and J by 8 bases, with 8 bases between them. Looked up from germline, CDR1 is SGHAT and CDR2 is FQNNGV. Written as DNA, the CDR3 is TGTGCCAGCAGCTTAGGAGACGGGGAAAAACTGTTTTTT. It specifies CASSLGDGEKLFF.

This clone was observed a single time. The chain recombines TRBV28 with TRBJ2-2, with 11 positions matching TRBD2. The J segment lost 3 bases and the V segment lost 7 bases, leaving 10 bases of the junction unmatched. Per germline, CDR1 MDHEN and CDR2 SYDVKM. This CDR3 contains 17 residues. The CDR3 loop reads CASILSLAGGYTGELFF. As DNA, the CDR3 is TGTGCCAGCATCCTGTCTCTAGCGGGAGGATACACCGGGGAGCTGTTTTTT.

The chain recombines TRBV7-8 with TRBJ1-2; TRBD1 matches 10 bases. CDR1 SGHVS and CDR2 FQNEAQ come from the germline V gene. The CDR3 runs 18 residues. V dropped 5 bases and J dropped 4; count of bases not matched to a gene: 16. The CDR3 nucleotides read TGTGCCAGCAGCCCCTCCGGAGAGGACAGGGGGGTCACCTATGGCTACACCTTC. Protein sequence: CASSPSGEDRGVTYGYTF.

The chain employs TRBV28 and TRBJ2-7, with a tentative D call TRBD1 (5 bases). V lost 5 bases, J lost 5 bases, and 10 bases lay in between. CDR3 length: 12 residues. The germline V gene encodes CDR1 MDHEN and CDR2 SYDVKM. CDR3 protein: CASSGVGDEQYF. The CDR3 DNA reads as TGTGCCAGCAGTGGCGTAGGGGACGAGCAGTACTTC.

The V call is TRBV7-9, the J call TRBJ1-3; D is unresolved. Germline V CDR1 and CDR2: SEHNR, FQNEAQ (reference sequence). The CDR3 is 12 amino acids. The V end was cut by 5 bases, the J end by 2 bases, with 4 bases between. CDR3 region: CASSPTGNTIYF. The DNA of the CDR3 is TGTGCCAGCAGCCCCACTGGAAACACCATATATTTT.

The V and J genes are TRBV24-1 and TRBJ1-2; D ambiguous. This CDR3 is built from 13 residues. V gave up 3 bases and J gave up 8 bases, with 12 bases separating them. Germline values: CDR1 KGHDR, CDR2 SFDVKD. The CDR3 nucleotides are TGTGCCACCAGTGATGAAAGATCGGGAGGCTACACCTTC. This codes for CATSDERSGGYTF.

The chain links TRBV4-2 to TRBJ2-2, with 16 bases lining up with TRBD2. Germline values: CDR1 LGHNA, CDR2 YNFKEQ. V was pared by 4 bases and J by 5 bases, with 7 bases of the junction left unmatched. The CDR3 runs 18 residues. CDR3 nucleotides: TGTGCCAGCAGCCTGGGACTAGCGGGAGGGGATTATACCGGGGAGCTGTTTTTT. It yields the protein CASSLGLAGGDYTGELFF.

The chain combines TRBV19 with TRBJ2-3; 9 bases align to TRBD2. Germline CDR1 is LNHDA and CDR2 is SQIVND (reference sequence). The J segment lost 0 bases and the V segment lost 4 bases, leaving 2 bases of the junction unmatched. This CDR3 is 15 amino acids long. The CDR3 region has the DNA TGTGCCAGTAGTACGACTAGCGGAAGCACAGATACGCAGTATTTT. It encodes CASSTTSGSTDTQYF.

The gene calls are TRBV5-1 and TRBJ1-1, with D possibly matching TRBD1 (5 bases). CDR1 SGHRS and CDR2 YFSETQ come from the germline V gene. This CDR3 has 15 amino acids. Trimming pared 3 bases from V and 3 bases from J, leaving 15 bases between. The CDR3 coding sequence is TGCGCCAGCAGCTCCCTGGACATTTCCCACACTGAAGCTTTCTTT. Encoded protein: CASSSLDISHTEAFF.

The rearrangement joins TRBV27 to TRBJ2-7; D possibly corresponds to TRBD2 (5 bases). Deletions cut 0 bases from V and 2 bases from J, with 8 bases between. In germline, CDR1 is MNHEY, CDR2 SMNVEV (reference sequence). This CDR3 is built from 14 residues. CDR3 in amino acids: CASSLSTNTYEQYF. The CDR3 DNA follows: TGTGCCAGCAGTTTATCGACTAACACCTACGAGCAGTACTTC.

J is TRBJ2-1 and V is TRBV5-1, with D perhaps matching TRBD2 (6 bases). Germline V CDR1 and CDR2: SGHRS, YFSETQ. The ends were cut back, 0 bases at V and 5 bases at J, with 12 bases in the middle. The CDR3 totals 15 residues. As DNA, the CDR3 is TGCGCCAGCAGCTTGGGGGCACTAGCCCACAATGAGCAGTTCTTC. It yields the protein CASSLGALAHNEQFF.

The chain links TRBV27 to TRBJ2-1; perhaps TRBD2 as D (7 bases). V was cut by 6 bases and J by 1 base, with 13 bases left in between. The CDR3 extends over 15 amino acids. In germline, CDR1 is MNHEY, CDR2 SMNVEV (reference sequence). The CDR3, as DNA: TGTGCCAGCAGGGGGGGGGCGTATTCCTACAATGAGCAGTTCTTC. Translated: CASRGGAYSYNEQFF.

The rearrangement joins TRBV7-3 to TRBJ2-3; D call uncertain. Trimming left V 5 bases short and J 2 bases short, with 11 bases between. Germline V gene lookup returns CDR1 SGHTA and CDR2 FQGTGA. The CDR3 extends over 14 amino acids. For the CDR3, the DNA is TGTGCCAGCAGCCATCTAGTGAACACAGATACGCAGTATTTT. Residues: CASSHLVNTDTQYF.

The CDR3 nucleotides read TGCAGCGTTGAAGTGGGGACAGCGATAAGACCCACTTCCCAAGAGACCCAGTACTTC. Encoded protein: CSVEVGTAIRPTSQETQYF. The chain uses TRBV29-1 and TRBJ2-5; 7 nucleotides align to TRBD1. This CDR3 comprises 19 residues. In germline, CDR1 is SQVTM, CDR2 ANQGSEA. The V and J ends lost 1 base and 1 base, in that order; junction bases with no gene match: 18.

In DNA, the CDR3 is TGTGCCAGCAGCCGTAGCGGGGGGGCCGCAGAGACCCAGTACTTC. Its protein product is CASSRSGGAAETQYF. The chain couples TRBV7-3 to TRBJ2-5, with 11 bases matching TRBD2. CDR1 SGHTA and CDR2 FQGTGA come from the germline V gene. The J segment lost 4 bases and the V segment lost 5 bases, leaving 6 bases of the junction unmatched. The CDR3 is 15 amino acids.

V usage is TRBV11-2 and J usage is TRBJ2-1; 7 bases map to TRBD2. The V segment lost 5 bases and the J segment 9 bases; nucleotides outside the gene matches: 10. This CDR3 is 14 amino acids long. CDR1 is SGHAT and CDR2 is FQNNGV in the germline V gene. The CDR3 is CASSLTSWGGEQFF. DNA for the CDR3: TGTGCCAGCAGCCTGACTAGCTGGGGAGGTGAGCAGTTCTTC.

This chain uses TRBV5-1 with TRBJ1-2; the match to TRBD1 covers 9 bases. CDR3 length: 15 amino acids. The V and J ends lost 3 bases and 0 bases, in that order; junction bases with no gene match: 3. Germline V gene lookup returns CDR1 SGHRS and CDR2 YFSETQ. CDR3 bases: TGCGCCAGCAGCTATCGACAGGGGGCTAACTATGGCTACACCTTC. Residues: CASSYRQGANYGYTF.

A single count supports this clone. The chain uses TRBV7-3 and TRBJ2-3, with 12 bases aligning to TRBD2. The V and J ends lost 4 bases and 7 bases, in that order; junction bases with no gene match: 9. Germline V gene data show CDR1 as SGHTA and CDR2 as FQGTGA. The CDR3 is 16 amino acids. CDR3 sequence (DNA): TGTGCCAGCAGCTCGCTTGGACTAGCGGGACCCAATACGCAGTATTTT. Residues: CASSSLGLAGPNTQYF.

The V gene is TRBV5-8, the J gene TRBJ1-2, with a tentative D call TRBD1 (6 bases). The CDR3 is made up of 13 amino acids. With 1 base removed from V and 6 bases from J, the gap between germline ends came to 10 bases. CDR1 and CDR2 (germline): SGHTS, YDEGEE. The CDR3 region is CASSLTGFNGYTF. The CDR3 DNA reads as TGTGCCAGCAGCTTGACAGGGTTCAATGGCTACACCTTC.

The chain employs TRBV5-1 and TRBJ1-2; 7 bases are shared with TRBD1. Per the germline V gene, CDR1 is SGHRS and CDR2 is YFSETQ. V shed 0 bases and J 8 bases; nucleotides not matched to a gene: 4. This CDR3 contains 13 residues. As DNA, the CDR3 is TGCGCCAGCAGCTTGGGGCAGGGGGAAGGCTACACCTTC. The encoded protein is CASSLGQGEGYTF.

The chain employs TRBV29-1 and TRBJ2-6, with TRBD1 matching 8 bases. This CDR3 region has 17 residues. Germline V lookup: CDR1 SQVTM, CDR2 ANQGSEA. Trimming took 5 bases from V and 0 from J; bases not matched to a gene: 9. For the CDR3, the DNA is TGCAGCGTTATTCGGGACAGGTCGAACTCTGGGGCCAACGTCCTGACTTTC. Residues: CSVIRDRSNSGANVLTF. The full variable domain, with the rest looked up from reference TRBV29-1 and TRBJ2-6, is SAVISQKPSRDICQRGTSLTIQCQVDSQVTMMFWYRQQPGQSLTLIATANQGSEATYESGFVIDKFPISRPNLTFSTLTVSNMSPEDSSIYLCSVIRDRSNSGANVLTFGAGSRLTVL.